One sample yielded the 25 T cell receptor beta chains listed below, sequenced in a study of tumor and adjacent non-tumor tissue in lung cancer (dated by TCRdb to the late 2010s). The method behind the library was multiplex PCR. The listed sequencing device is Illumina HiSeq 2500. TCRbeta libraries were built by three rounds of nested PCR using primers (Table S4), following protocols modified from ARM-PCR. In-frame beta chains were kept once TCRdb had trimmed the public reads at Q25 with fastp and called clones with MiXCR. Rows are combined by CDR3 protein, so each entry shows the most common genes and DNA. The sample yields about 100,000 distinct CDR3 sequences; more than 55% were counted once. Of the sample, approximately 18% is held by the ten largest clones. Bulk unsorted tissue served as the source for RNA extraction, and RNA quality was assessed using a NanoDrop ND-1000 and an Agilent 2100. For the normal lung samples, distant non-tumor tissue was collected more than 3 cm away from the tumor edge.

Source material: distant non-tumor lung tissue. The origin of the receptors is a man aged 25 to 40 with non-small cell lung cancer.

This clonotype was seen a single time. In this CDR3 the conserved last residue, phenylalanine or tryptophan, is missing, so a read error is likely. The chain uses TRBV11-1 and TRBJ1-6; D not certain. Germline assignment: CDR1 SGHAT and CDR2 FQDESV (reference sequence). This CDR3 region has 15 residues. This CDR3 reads CASSLGKGKDSPLHS. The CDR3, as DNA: TGTGCCAGCAGTTTAGGGAAAGGAAAGGATTCACCCCTCCACTCT.

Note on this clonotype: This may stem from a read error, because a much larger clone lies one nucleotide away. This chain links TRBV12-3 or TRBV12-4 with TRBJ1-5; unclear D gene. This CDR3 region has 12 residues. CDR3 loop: CASRNSNHPQHF. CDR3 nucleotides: TGTGCCAGCAGGAACAGCAATCATCCCCAGCATTTT.

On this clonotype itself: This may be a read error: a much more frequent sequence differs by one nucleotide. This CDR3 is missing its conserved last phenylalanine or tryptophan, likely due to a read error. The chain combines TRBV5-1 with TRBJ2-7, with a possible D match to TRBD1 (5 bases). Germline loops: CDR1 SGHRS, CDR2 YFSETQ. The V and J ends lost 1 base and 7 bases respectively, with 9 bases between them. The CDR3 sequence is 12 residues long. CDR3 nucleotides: TGCGCCAGCAGCTTGTCAGGGCGGGAGCAGTACATC. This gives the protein CASSLSGREQYI.

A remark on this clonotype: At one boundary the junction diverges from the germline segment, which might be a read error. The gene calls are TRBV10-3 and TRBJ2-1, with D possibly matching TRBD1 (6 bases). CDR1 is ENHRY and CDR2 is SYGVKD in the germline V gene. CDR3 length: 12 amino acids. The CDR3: CAISEWDNERFF. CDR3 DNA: TGTGCCATCAGTGAGTGGGACAACGAGCGGTTCTTC.

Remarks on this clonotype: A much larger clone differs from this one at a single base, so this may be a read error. CDR3 DNA: TGCGCCAGCAGCCAAGCCGGGTCGAACACTGAACCTTTCTTT. This codes for CASSQAGSNTEPFF. J is TRBJ1-1 and V is TRBV4-3; D is unresolved. The CDR3 sequence is 14 residues long. Germline loops: CDR1 LGHNA, CDR2 YSLEER.

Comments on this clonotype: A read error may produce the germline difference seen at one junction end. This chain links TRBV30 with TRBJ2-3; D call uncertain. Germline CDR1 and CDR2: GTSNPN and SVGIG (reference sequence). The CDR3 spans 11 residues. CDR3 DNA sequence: TGCGCCTCCCTAGTATACGATACGCAGTATTTT. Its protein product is CASLVYDTQYF. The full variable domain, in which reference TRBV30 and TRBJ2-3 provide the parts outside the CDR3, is SQTIHQWPATLVQPVGSPLSLECTVEGTSNPNLYWYRQAAGRGLQLLFYSVGIGQISSEVPQNLSASRPQDRQFILSSKKLLLSDSGFYLCASLVYDTQYFGPGTRLTVL.

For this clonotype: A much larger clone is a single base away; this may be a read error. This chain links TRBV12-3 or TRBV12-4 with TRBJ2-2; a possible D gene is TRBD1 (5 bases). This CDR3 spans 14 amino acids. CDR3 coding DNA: TGTGCCAGCAGAAGTTTTCTGGACACCGTGGAGCTGTTTTTT. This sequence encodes CASRSFLDTVELFF.

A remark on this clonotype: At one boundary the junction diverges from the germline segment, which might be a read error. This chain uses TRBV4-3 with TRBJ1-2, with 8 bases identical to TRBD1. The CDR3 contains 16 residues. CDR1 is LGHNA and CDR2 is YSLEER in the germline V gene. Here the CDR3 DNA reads TGCGCCAGCGGCCAAGGTGCGACACAGGGGGGTTATGGCTACACCTTC. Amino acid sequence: CASGQGATQGGYGYTF.

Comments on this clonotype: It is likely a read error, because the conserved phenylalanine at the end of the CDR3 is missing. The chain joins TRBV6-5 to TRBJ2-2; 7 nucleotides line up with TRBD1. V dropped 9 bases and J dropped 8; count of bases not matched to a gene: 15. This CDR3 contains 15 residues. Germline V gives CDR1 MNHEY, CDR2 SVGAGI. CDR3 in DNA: TGTGCCAGGAGTGCCTGGGACAGTCGATCGGGGGAGCTGTTTTCT. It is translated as CARSAWDSRSGELFS.

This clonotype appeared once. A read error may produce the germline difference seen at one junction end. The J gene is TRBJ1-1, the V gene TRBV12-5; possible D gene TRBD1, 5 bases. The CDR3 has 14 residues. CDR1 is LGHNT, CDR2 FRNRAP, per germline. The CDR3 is CASGWLPGDPEAFF. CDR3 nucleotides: TGTGCTAGTGGCTGGCTACCGGGGGACCCTGAAGCATTCTTT.

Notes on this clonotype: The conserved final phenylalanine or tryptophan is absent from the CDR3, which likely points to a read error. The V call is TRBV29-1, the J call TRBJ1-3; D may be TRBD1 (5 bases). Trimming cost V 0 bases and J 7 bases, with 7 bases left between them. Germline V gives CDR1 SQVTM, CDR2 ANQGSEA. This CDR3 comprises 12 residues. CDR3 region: CSVEDRGNTIYL. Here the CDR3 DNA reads TGCAGCGTTGAAGATCGGGGGAACACCATATATTTA.

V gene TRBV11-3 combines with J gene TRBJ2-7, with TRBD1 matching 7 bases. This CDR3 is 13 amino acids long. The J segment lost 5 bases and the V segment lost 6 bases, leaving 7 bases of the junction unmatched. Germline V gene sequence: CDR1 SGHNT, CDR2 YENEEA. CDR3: CASSGTVSHEQYF. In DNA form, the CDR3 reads TGTGCCAGCAGTGGGACAGTAAGCCACGAGCAGTACTTC.

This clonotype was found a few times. The CDR3 protein is CASSLNLGVGDTIYF. The CDR3 bases are TGTGCCAGCAGTTTAAATTTGGGTGTCGGGGACACCATATATTTT. The chain is built from TRBV28 and TRBJ1-3; D is unresolved. V was trimmed by 2 bases and J by 8 bases, leaving 16 bases between them. The length of the CDR3 is 15 residues. Germline CDR1 and CDR2: MDHEN and SYDVKM.

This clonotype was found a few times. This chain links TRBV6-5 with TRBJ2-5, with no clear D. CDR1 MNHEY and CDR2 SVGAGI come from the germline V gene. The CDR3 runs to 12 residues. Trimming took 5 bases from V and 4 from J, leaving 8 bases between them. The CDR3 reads CASSRTSETQYF. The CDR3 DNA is TGTGCCAGCAGTCGCACCTCAGAGACCCAGTACTTC.

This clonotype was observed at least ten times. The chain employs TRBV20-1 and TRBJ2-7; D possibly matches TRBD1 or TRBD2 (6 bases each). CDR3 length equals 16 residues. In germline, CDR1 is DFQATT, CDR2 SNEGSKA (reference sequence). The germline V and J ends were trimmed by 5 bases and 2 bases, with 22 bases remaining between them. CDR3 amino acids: CSAGGSGGTRAYEQYF. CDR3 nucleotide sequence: TGCAGTGCTGGAGGGAGTGGGGGGACACGCGCCTACGAGCAGTACTTC.

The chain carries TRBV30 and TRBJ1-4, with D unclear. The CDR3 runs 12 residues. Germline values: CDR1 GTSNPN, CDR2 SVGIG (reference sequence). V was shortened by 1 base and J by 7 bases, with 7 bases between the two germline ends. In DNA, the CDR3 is TGTGCCTGGAGTGCAAGTGTTGAAAAACTGTTTTTT. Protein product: CAWSASVEKLFF.

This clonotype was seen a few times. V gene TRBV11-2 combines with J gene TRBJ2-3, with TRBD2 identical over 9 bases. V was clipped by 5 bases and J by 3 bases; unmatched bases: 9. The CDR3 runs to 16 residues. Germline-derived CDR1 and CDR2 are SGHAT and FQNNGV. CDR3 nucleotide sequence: TGTGCCAGCAGCCCCTTAGCGGGGGTAACTACAGATACGCAGTATTTT. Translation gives CASSPLAGVTTDTQYF.

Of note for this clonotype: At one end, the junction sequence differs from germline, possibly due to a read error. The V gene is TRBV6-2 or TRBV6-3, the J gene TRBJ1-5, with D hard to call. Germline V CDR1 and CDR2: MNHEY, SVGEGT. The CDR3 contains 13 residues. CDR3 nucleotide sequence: TGTGCCAGCAGTTGGGGTGAAACTCAGTCCCAGCATTTT. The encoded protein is CASSWGETQSQHF.

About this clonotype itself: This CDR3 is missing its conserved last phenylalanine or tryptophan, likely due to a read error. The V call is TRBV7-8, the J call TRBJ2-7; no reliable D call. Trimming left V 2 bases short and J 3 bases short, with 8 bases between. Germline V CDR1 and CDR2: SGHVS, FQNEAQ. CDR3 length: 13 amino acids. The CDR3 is CASSLSVGYEQYY. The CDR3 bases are TGTGCCAGCAGCTTATCCGTAGGCTACGAGCAGTACTAC.

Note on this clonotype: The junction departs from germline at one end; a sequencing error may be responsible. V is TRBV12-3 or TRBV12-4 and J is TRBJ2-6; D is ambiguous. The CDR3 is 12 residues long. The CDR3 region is CASSSEANVLIF. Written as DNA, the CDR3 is TGTGCCAGCAGTTCTGAGGCCAACGTCCTGATTTTC.

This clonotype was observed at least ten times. In nucleotides, the CDR3 is TGTGCCAGCAGCTTAGGCAGTCCCAGCTCTGGAAACACCATATATTTT. Its translation is CASSLGSPSSGNTIYF. The chain couples TRBV11-2 to TRBJ1-3; D unresolved. The CDR3 sequence is 16 residues long. Germline-derived CDR1 and CDR2 are SGHAT and FQNNGV. The V end lost 1 base, the J end lost 0 bases, and 10 bases lay between the germline ends.

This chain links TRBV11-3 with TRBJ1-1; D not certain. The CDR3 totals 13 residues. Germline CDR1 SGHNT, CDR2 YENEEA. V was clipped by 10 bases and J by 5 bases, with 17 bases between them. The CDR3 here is CAISKEGGTEAFF. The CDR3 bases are TGTGCCATCAGTAAAGAGGGAGGTACTGAAGCTTTCTTT. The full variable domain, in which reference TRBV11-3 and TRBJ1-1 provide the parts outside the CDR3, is EAGVVQSPRYKIIEKKQPVAFWCNPISGHNTLYWYLQNLGQGPELLIRYENEEAVDDSQLPKDRFSAERLKGVDSTLKIQPAELGDSAVYLCAISKEGGTEAFFGQGTRLTVV.

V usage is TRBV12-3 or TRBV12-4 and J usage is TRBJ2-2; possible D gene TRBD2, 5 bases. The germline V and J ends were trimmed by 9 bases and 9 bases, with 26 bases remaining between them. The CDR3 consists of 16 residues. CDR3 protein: CARTHKRTGPDRELFF. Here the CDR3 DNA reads TGTGCCAGGACTCACAAGCGGACGGGCCCGGACCGGGAGCTGTTTTTT.

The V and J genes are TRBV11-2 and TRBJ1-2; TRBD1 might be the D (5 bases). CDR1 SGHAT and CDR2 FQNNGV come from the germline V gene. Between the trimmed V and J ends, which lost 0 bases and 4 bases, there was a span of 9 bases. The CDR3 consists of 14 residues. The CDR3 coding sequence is TGTGCCAGCAGCTTAGATGCAACAGGCTATGGCTACACCTTC. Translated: CASSLDATGYGYTF.

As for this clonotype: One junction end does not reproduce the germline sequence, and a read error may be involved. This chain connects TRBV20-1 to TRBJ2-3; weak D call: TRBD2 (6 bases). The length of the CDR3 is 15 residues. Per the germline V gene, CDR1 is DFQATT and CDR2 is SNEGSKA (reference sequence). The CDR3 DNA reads TGCAGTGCTAGGGCGGCGGGATTGCTGACAGATATGCAGTATTTT. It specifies CSARAAGLLTDMQYF.